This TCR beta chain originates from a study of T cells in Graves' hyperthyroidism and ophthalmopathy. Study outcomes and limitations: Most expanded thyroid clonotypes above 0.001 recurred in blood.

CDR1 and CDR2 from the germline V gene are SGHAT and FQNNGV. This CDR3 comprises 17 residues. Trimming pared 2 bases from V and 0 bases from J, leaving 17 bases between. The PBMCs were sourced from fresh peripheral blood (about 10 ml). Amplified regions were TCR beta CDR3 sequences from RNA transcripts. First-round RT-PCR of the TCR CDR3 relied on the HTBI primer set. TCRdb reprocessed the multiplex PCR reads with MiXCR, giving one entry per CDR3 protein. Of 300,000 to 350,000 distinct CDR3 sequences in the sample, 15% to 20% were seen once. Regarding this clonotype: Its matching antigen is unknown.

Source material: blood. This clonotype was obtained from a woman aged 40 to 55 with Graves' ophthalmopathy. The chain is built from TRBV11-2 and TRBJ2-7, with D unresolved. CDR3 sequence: CASSLNPVGWSSYEQYF. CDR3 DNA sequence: TGTGCCAGCAGCTTAAATCCAGTTGGATGGAGCTCCTACGAGCAGTACTTC. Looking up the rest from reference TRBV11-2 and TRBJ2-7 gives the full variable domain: EAGVAQSPRYKIIEKRQSVAFWCNPISGHATLYWYQQILGQGPKLLIQFQNNGVVDDSQLPKDRFSAERLKGVDSTLKIQPAKLEDSAVYLCASSLNPVGWSSYEQYFGPGTRLTVT.